The T cell receptor beta chain under discussion was sequenced for a study of tumor and adjacent non-tumor tissue in lung cancer. On the study more broadly: The patients, 10 men and about 5 women, were roughly 31 to 85 with stage I to III disease. Each sample yielded some 4 million productive TCRbeta reads on average.

Regarding the study as a whole: In normal lung, the top 100 clones were significantly more dominant than in tumor.

No cell sorting was done before RNA was extracted from the tissue. Worth noting for this clonotype: Its matching antigen is unknown. One junction end disagrees with the germline gene, perhaps due to a read error.

The CDR3 extends over 14 amino acids. Germline V lookup: CDR1 MNHEY, CDR2 SVGAGI. The library came from three nested PCR rounds adapted from ARM-PCR protocols. TCRdb independently ran MiXCR on the multiplex PCR reads; one entry per CDR3 protein. The profile shows approximately 120,000 distinct CDR3 sequences, 55% to 75% of them singletons. The receptor comes from a man aged 25-45 years with non-small cell lung cancer. The chain carries TRBV6-5 and TRBJ1-3, with D perhaps TRBD1 (5 bases). Sequencing was carried out using lung tumor tissue. The CDR3 region has the DNA TGTGCCAGCAGTCCCGACAGACTCGGAAACGCCATATATTTT. Translated, it gives CASSPDRLGNAIYF.